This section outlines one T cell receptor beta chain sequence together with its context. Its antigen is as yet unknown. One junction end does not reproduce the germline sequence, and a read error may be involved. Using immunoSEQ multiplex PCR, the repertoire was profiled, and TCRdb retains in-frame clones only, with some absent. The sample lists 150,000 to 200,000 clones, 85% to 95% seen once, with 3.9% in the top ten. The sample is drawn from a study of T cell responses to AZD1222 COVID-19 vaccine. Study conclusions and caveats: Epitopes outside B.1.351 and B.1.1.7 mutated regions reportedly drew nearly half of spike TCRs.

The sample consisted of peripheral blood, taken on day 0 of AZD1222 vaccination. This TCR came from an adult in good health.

The CDR3 nucleotides read TGTCAGGGTGTGGGCACTGAAGCTTTCTTT. This gives the protein CQGVGTEAFF. The rearrangement uses TRBV20-1 and TRBJ1-1, with a weak D call TRBD1 (5 bases). The CDR3 consists of 10 residues. Germline CDR1 DFQATT, CDR2 SNEGSKA (reference sequence).